The 2 T cell receptor beta chains below come from one sample, sequenced in a study of T cells in Graves' hyperthyroidism and ophthalmopathy. The source material, RNA transcripts, was used to amplify TCR beta CDR3 regions. First-round RT-PCR targeting the TCR CDR3 was performed with the HTBI primer set. TCRdb analysed the multiplex PCR reads with MiXCR anew, one entry per CDR3 protein. The sample includes about 46,000 distinct CDR3 sequences, 45% to 50% of them seen just once. The sequenced sample was peripheral blood or thyroid tissue (not recorded which). The receptor source for this set is a woman between 45 and 60 years old with Graves' hyperthyroidism.

V usage is TRBV7-9 and J usage is TRBJ2-5; TRBD2 matches 9 bases. CDR1 SEHNR and CDR2 FQNEAQ come from the germline V gene (reference sequence). The CDR3 sequence is 15 residues long. Germline trimming cut 6 bases from V and 5 bases from J; bases unmatched to any gene: 10. CDR3 amino acids: CASSSLAGDKETQYF. CDR3 DNA: TGTGCCAGCAGTTCCTTAGCGGGAGATAAGGAGACCCAGTACTTC. Using reference TRBV7-9 and TRBJ2-5 for the parts outside the CDR3, the full variable domain is DTGVSQNPRHKITKRGQNVTFRCDPISEHNRLYWYRQTLGQGPEFLTYFQNEAQLEKSRLLSDRFSAERPKGSFSTLEIQRTEQGDSAMYLCASSSLAGDKETQYFGPGTRLLVL.

Concerning this clonotype itself: The CDR3 does not end in the conserved phenylalanine or tryptophan, so this is likely a read error. The limits of the CDR3 on the DNA are not certain, so only TCRdb's listed CDR3 is given. This chain uses TRBV7-2 with TRBJ2-6; TRBD2 is the table's D call, not checked against the DNA. The V gene's germline CDR1 is SGHTA and CDR2 FQGNSA. A total of 12 residues make up the CDR3, ends included. This CDR3 reads CASSLVGWREST.